The 2 T cell receptor beta chains in this list originate from one sample, sequenced in a study of PD-L1 blockade in urothelial cancer. This sample's time point: peripheral blood 6 weeks after treatment start. Clones were sequenced by immunoSEQ multiplex PCR, and TCRdb holds only the in-frame ones, with some missing. This sample has some 30,000 clones, with 75% to 85% found just once. The sample was PBMCs, taken around atezolizumab (anti-PD-L1) treatment. These receptors were collected from a man aged 70 or older with urothelial cancer.

The chain couples TRBV6-1 to TRBJ1-2; D is perhaps TRBD1 (6 bases). V was trimmed by 1 base and J by 8 bases, leaving 20 bases between them. CDR1 and CDR2 (germline): MNHNS, SASEGT. The CDR3 is made up of 16 amino acids. The CDR3 sequence is CASSEEGRGARNGYTF. In nucleotides, the CDR3 is TGTGCCAGCAGTGAAGAAGGCAGGGGAGCGAGGAACGGCTACACCTTC.

The chain joins TRBV6-1 to TRBJ1-2, with TRBD1 as a possible D gene (5 bases). Germline CDR1 reads MNHNS; CDR2 reads SASEGT. The germline V and J ends were trimmed by 2 bases and 3 bases, with 10 bases remaining between them. This CDR3 has 14 residues. As DNA, the CDR3 is TGTGCCAGCAGTGAAAGGGTGGGGCACTATGGCTACACCTTC. Translation: CASSERVGHYGYTF.